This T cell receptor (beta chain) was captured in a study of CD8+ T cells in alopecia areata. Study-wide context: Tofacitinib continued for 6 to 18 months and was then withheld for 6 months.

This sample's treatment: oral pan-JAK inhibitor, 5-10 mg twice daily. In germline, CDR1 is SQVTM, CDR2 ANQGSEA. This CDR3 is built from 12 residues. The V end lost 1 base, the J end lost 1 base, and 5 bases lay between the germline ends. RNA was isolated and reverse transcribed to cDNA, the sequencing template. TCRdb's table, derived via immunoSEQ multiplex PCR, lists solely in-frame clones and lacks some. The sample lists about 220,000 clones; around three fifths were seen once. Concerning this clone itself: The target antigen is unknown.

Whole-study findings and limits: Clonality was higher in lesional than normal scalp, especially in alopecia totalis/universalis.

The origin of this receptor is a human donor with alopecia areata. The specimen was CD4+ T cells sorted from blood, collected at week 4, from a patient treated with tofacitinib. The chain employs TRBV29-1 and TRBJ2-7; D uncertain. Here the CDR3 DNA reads TGCAGCGTTGAAGGCGTTTCCTACGAGCAGTACTTC. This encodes CSVEGVSYEQYF.